The 19 T cell receptor beta chains reported below all come from one sample, sequenced in a study of blood T cells in healthy people across ages. A sample-barcoded 5' primer and a J-beta primer mix were used in a second PCR of about 7 to 11 cycles. Each CDR3 protein gets one entry after TCRdb re-called the 5' RACE reads with MiXCR. The sample holds hundreds of thousands of distinct CDR3 sequences, approximately 60% seen once. Sample: blood. The source is a middle-aged man in good health.

This clonotype occurred a few times. The V gene is TRBV15, the J gene TRBJ2-1, with 10 bases that match TRBD1. This CDR3 spans 18 amino acids. Germline CDR1 and CDR2: LNHNV and YYDKDF (reference sequence). With 0 bases clipped from V and 5 bases from J, the junction kept 10 bases outside the gene matches. DNA for the CDR3: TGTGCCACCAGCAGAGATCAAGACGCGGGACAGGGGAACAATGAGCAGTTCTTC. Translated, it gives CATSRDQDAGQGNNEQFF.

The gene calls are TRBV4-2 and TRBJ1-1; D is unclear. V lost 0 bases and J 4 bases, leaving 9 bases between the germline ends. In germline, CDR1 is LGHNA, CDR2 YNFKEQ. The CDR3 is 14 amino acids. The CDR3 bases are TGTGCCAGCAGCCAAGATTGGTCCTTCACTGAAGCTTTCTTT. The encoded protein is CASSQDWSFTEAFF.

V is TRBV20-1 and J is TRBJ2-7; D may be TRBD1 or TRBD2 (6 bases each). This CDR3 has 14 amino acids. CDR1 and CDR2 (germline): DFQATT, SNEGSKA (reference sequence). V was cut by 3 bases and J by 3 bases, with 15 bases left in between. The CDR3 loop reads CSASGGGGRYEQYF. The CDR3 nucleotides read TGCAGTGCTAGCGGCGGAGGGGGTCGCTACGAGCAGTACTTC.

To note about this clonotype: The junction shows a germline mismatch at one end, possibly a read error. The chain is built from TRBV28 and TRBJ2-6; tentative D call: TRBD1 (5 bases). This CDR3 has 14 amino acids. The germline V gene encodes CDR1 MDHEN and CDR2 SYDVKM. The CDR3 loop reads CVSNRPQGANVLTF. In nucleotides, the CDR3 is TGTGTCAGCAACAGGCCTCAGGGGGCCAACGTCCTGACTTTC.

Notes on this clonotype: A junction boundary mismatches the germline segment, possibly from a read error. This sequence joins TRBV7-3 and TRBJ2-1, with 7 bases fitting TRBD1. Germline lookup yields CDR1 SGHTA and CDR2 FQGTGA. The CDR3 covers 13 residues. CDR3 in DNA: TGTGTCAGCAGCTCGAAACAGGGGTCCGAGCAGTTCTTC. This gives the protein CVSSSKQGSEQFF.

This clonotype has only a few counts. V usage is TRBV20-1 and J usage is TRBJ2-5, with D perhaps TRBD2 (7 bases). Germline V gene sequence: CDR1 DFQATT, CDR2 SNEGSKA (reference sequence). The V gene lost 6 bases and the J gene lost 6 bases, with 14 bases spanning the gap. The CDR3 totals 12 residues. The CDR3 sequence: CSAPGGRKTQYF. Here the CDR3 DNA reads TGCAGTGCCCCGGGGGGCAGGAAGACCCAGTACTTC.

V usage is TRBV5-1 and J usage is TRBJ1-1; no firm D call. V was cut by 3 bases and J by 6 bases, with 9 bases left in between. This CDR3 has 12 amino acids. Per germline, CDR1 SGHRS and CDR2 YFSETQ. The CDR3 sequence: CASSSVAAEAFF. As DNA, the CDR3 is TGCGCCAGCAGCTCTGTCGCAGCTGAAGCTTTCTTT.

This clonotype was picked up one time. CDR3 DNA sequence: TGTGCCAGCAGAGCACTAGTGTGGACAGGGGGCGCGAAAAACATTCAGTACTTC. As protein: CASRALVWTGGAKNIQYF. The chain combines TRBV6-2 or TRBV6-3 with TRBJ2-4, with 11 bases matching TRBD1. Trimming cost V 6 bases and J 4 bases; bases outside gene matches: 14. The V gene's germline CDR1 is MNHEY and CDR2 SVGEGT. The CDR3 covers 18 residues.

The V call is TRBV4-2, the J call TRBJ2-7; 10 nucleotides agree with TRBD2. With 0 bases clipped from V and 6 bases from J, the junction kept 14 bases outside the gene matches. Per germline, CDR1 LGHNA and CDR2 YNFKEQ. The CDR3 is 18 residues long. The CDR3 sequence: CASSQDPLAGEGPLEQYF. Here the CDR3 DNA reads TGTGCCAGCAGCCAAGATCCTCTAGCGGGAGAGGGACCCCTCGAGCAGTACTTC.

The chain joins TRBV18 to TRBJ2-1; 8 bases map to TRBD2. Germline V gene sequence: CDR1 KGHSH, CDR2 LQKENI. V lost 3 bases to trimming and J lost 3 bases; unmatched junction nucleotides: 1. This CDR3 is 14 amino acids long. The CDR3 nucleotides read TGTGCCAGCTCACCGACTAGCGACTACAATGAGCAGTTCTTC. Its protein is CASSPTSDYNEQFF.

The rearrangement uses TRBV7-9 and TRBJ2-3; D may correspond to TRBD1 or TRBD2 (5 bases each). The CDR3 consists of 15 residues. Germline V gene sequence: CDR1 SEHNR, CDR2 FQNEAQ (reference sequence). Trimming removed 7 bases at V and 6 bases at J, with 20 bases between. CDR3 sequence: CASTSPSTGRDTQYF. The CDR3 DNA reads TGTGCCAGCACCAGCCCATCGACGGGGCGGGATACGCAGTATTTT.

V gene TRBV5-1 combines with J gene TRBJ2-7; TRBD2 is a possible D gene (6 bases). V gave up 0 bases and J gave up 0 bases, with 10 bases separating them. The CDR3 totals 15 residues. Germline loops: CDR1 SGHRS, CDR2 YFSETQ. The CDR3: CASSLARGTSYEQYF. CDR3 bases: TGCGCCAGCAGCTTGGCCCGGGGGACCTCCTACGAGCAGTACTTC. The full variable domain, rest sourced from reference TRBV5-1 and TRBJ2-7, is KAGVTQTPRYLIKTRGQQVTLSCSPISGHRSVSWYQQTPGQGLQFLFEYFSETQRNKGNFPGRFSGRQFSNSRSEMNVSTLELGDSALYLCASSLARGTSYEQYFGPGTRLTVT.

CDR3 sequence (DNA): TGTGCCAGCAGCTCCGACCGTATCGGGCTGTTTTTT. The encoded protein is CASSSDRIGLFF. This chain joins TRBV7-9 and TRBJ1-4; D not resolved. Germline V CDR1 and CDR2: SEHNR, FQNEAQ (reference sequence). V was cut by 4 bases and J by 14 bases, with 14 bases left in between. This CDR3 has 12 amino acids.

The sample holds a few counts of this clonotype. The chain carries TRBV4-2 and TRBJ1-2; D perhaps matches TRBD1 (6 bases). The V gene lost 4 bases and the J gene lost 4 bases, with 22 bases spanning the gap. From germline, CDR1 is LGHNA and CDR2 YNFKEQ. The CDR3 is 17 residues long. CDR3 region: CASSLSLMGGAGYGYTF. CDR3 sequence (DNA): TGTGCCAGCAGCCTCAGCCTGATGGGGGGCGCCGGCTATGGCTACACCTTC.

V gene TRBV7-3 combines with J gene TRBJ2-3, with TRBD2 matching 8 bases. With 5 bases clipped from V and 5 bases from J, the junction kept 18 bases outside the gene matches. Germline V gene lookup returns CDR1 SGHTA and CDR2 FQGTGA. The CDR3 is made up of 18 amino acids. The CDR3 sequence is CASSPGVLPGGVKDTQYF. The CDR3 DNA reads as TGTGCCAGCAGCCCAGGGGTCCTCCCGGGGGGGGTCAAAGATACGCAGTATTTT.

This clonotype occurred a few times. The chain has TRBV6-6 and TRBJ2-5, with 9 bases fitting TRBD2. Trimming at V came to 8 bases and at J to 5 bases, leaving 9 bases not matched to a gene. This CDR3 comprises 14 residues. Germline CDR1 and CDR2: MNHNY and SVGAGI (reference sequence). The CDR3 spells CASSIGTSQETQYF. The CDR3 DNA reads TGTGCCAGCTCCATCGGGACTAGCCAGGAGACCCAGTACTTC.

J is TRBJ1-2 and V is TRBV12-3 or TRBV12-4; TRBD1 matches at 8 bases. The CDR3 runs to 13 residues. V shed 6 bases and J 7 bases; nucleotides not matched to a gene: 7. The CDR3 loop is CASSDRGSGGYTF. DNA of the CDR3: TGTGCCAGCAGCGACAGGGGATCGGGTGGCTACACCTTC.

CDR3 DNA: TGTGCCAGCAGTTTTTGGGGGGGGAGCTCCTACAATGAGCAGTACTTC. Residues: CASSFWGGSSYNEQYF. The chain joins TRBV12-3 or TRBV12-4 to TRBJ2-1, with 7 bases that match TRBD2. The better agreement between TRBJ2-7 and the DNA end casts doubt on the J call. This CDR3 region has 16 residues.

This clonotype was found once. This chain uses TRBV3-1 with TRBJ2-3; D unresolved. V lost 3 bases, J lost 7 bases, and 14 bases lay in between. The CDR3 contains 14 residues. The germline CDR1 and CDR2 sequences are LGHDT and YNNKEL (reference sequence). DNA for the CDR3: TGTGCCAGCAGCCATTTCCCGGAGCAGAATACGCAGTATTTT. As protein: CASSHFPEQNTQYF.